This TCR beta chain was found in a study of cytomegalovirus exposure and HLA in healthy donors. The study, taken as a whole, reports: A later analysis linked a missense variant in DCLRE1C to the trimming of TCR beta V and J genes. Researchers catalogued over 150 TCR beta chains as cytomegalovirus-associated. Within an earlier analysis, most TCR beta V segments proved productive either about 87% or about 30% of the time. Common viral pathogens (according to a later analysis) appeared linked to several of the most significant clusters.

In the PCR, 60 Vbeta and 13 Jbeta primers were used. Clones were read by immunoSEQ multiplex PCR, and TCRdb kept only the in-frame ones, dropping some. The sample shows roughly 97,000 clones, 73% of them seen only once. CDR3 length: 16 residues. Per germline, CDR1 MNHNS and CDR2 SASEGT. The V and J ends lost 2 bases and 1 base, in that order; junction bases with no gene match: 5. Turning to this clone: Its target is unknown.

The clonotype comes from a man aged 35-49 years in good health and CMV-seronegative. Sequenced: PBMCs. The genes are TRBV6-1 and TRBJ2-7; 10 nucleotides match TRBD1. The CDR3 region has the DNA TGTGCCAGCAGTGAATATTGGGACAGGGGATCCTACGAGCAGTACTTC. Amino acid sequence: CASSEYWDRGSYEQYF.